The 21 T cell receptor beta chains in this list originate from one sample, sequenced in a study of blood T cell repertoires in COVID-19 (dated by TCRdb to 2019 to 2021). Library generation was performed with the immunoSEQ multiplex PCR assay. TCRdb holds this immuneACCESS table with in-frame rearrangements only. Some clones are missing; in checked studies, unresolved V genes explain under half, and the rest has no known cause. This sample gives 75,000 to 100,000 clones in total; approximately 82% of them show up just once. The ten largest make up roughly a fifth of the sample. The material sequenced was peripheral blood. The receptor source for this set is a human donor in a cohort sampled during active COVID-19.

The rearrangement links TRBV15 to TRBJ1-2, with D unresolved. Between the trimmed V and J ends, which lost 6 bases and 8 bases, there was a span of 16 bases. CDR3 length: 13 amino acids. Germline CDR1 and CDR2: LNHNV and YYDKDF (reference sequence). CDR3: CATSRIRESGYTF. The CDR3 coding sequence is TGTGCCACCAGTAGAATAAGGGAGTCGGGCTACACCTTC.

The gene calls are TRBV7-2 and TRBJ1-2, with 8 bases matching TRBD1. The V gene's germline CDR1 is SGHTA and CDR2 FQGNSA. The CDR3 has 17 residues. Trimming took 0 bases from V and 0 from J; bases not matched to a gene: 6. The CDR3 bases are TGTGCCAGCAGCTTAGCCCAGGGACAGGCATCTAACTATGGCTACACCTTC. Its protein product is CASSLAQGQASNYGYTF.

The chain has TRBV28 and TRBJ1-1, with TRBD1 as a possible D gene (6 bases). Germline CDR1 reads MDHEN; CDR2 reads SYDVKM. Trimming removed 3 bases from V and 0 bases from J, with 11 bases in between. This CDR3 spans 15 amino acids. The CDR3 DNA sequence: TGTGCCAGCAGTTTCCGAGGGGGTATGAACACTGAAGCTTTCTTT. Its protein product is CASSFRGGMNTEAFF.

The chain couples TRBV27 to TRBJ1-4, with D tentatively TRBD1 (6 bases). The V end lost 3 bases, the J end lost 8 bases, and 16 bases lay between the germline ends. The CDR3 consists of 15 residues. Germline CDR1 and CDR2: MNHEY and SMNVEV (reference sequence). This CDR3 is CASSFGGGIGEKLFF. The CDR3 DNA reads TGTGCCAGCAGTTTCGGTGGGGGCATTGGGGAAAAACTGTTTTTT.

The CDR3 is CASSPRGQSEQYF. CDR3 in DNA: TGTGCCAGCAGCCCTAGGGGGCAGTCCGAGCAGTACTTC. V is TRBV7-8 and J is TRBJ2-7; 7 positions match TRBD1. Germline CDR1 SGHVS, CDR2 FQNEAQ. This CDR3 spans 13 amino acids. The V gene end was trimmed by 5 bases and the J gene end by 6 bases; junction bases not matched to a gene: 7.

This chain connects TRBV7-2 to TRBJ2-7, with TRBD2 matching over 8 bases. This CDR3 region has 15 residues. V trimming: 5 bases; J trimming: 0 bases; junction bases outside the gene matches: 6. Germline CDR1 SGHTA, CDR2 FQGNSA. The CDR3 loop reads CASSQTGGSSYEQYF. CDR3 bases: TGTGCCAGCAGCCAAACGGGGGGGAGCTCCTACGAGCAGTACTTC.

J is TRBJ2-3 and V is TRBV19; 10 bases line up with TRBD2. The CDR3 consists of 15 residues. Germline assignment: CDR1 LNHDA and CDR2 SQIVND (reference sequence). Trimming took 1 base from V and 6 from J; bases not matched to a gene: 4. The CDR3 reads CASSIGAGGPDTQYF. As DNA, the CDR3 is TGTGCCAGTAGTATAGGAGCGGGGGGGCCGGATACGCAGTATTTT.

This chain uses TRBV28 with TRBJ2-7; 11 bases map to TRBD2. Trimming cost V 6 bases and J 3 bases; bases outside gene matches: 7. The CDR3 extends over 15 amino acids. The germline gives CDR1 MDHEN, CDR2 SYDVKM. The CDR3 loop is CASRAGTSGLYEQYF. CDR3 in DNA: TGTGCCAGCAGGGCCGGGACTAGCGGCCTCTACGAGCAGTACTTC. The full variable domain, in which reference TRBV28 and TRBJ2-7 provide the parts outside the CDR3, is DVKVTQSSRYLVKRTGEKVFLECVQDMDHENMFWYRQDPGLGLRLIYFSYDVKMKEKGDIPEGYSVSREKKERFSLILESASTNQTSMYLCASRAGTSGLYEQYFGPGTRLTVT.

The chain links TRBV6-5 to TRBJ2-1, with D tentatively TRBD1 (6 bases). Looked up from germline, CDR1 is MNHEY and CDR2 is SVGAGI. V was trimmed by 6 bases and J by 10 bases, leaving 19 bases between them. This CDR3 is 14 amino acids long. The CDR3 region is CASSTLQGLREQFF. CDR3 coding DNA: TGTGCCAGCAGCACCCTACAGGGCCTCCGAGAGCAGTTCTTC.

The DNA of the CDR3 is TGTGCCAGCAGCCCGACAAACATGAACACTGAAGCTTTCTTT. Translating gives CASSPTNMNTEAFF. The chain employs TRBV5-4 and TRBJ1-1; D unclear. Germline V gene sequence: CDR1 SGHNT, CDR2 YYREEE (reference sequence). Trimming stripped 4 bases from V and 0 bases from J, with 10 bases between. The CDR3 is made up of 14 amino acids.

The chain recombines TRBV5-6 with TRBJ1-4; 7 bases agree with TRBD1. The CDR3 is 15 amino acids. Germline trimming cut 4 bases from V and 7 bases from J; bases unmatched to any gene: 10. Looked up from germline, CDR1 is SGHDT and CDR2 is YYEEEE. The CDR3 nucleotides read TGTGCCAGCAGCCCCACGGGACAGACCGGTGAAAAACTGTTTTTT. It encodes CASSPTGQTGEKLFF.

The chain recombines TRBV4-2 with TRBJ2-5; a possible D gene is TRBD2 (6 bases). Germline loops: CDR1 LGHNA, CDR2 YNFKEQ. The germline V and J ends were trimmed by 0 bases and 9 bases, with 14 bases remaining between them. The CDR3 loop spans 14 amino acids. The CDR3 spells CASSQEGGVTAQYF. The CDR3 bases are TGTGCCAGCAGCCAAGAGGGCGGGGTTACGGCCCAGTACTTC.

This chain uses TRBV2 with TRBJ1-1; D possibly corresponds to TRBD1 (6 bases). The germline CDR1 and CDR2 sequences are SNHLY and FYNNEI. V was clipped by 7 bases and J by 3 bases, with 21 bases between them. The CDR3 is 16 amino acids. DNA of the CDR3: TGTGCCAGCACCCCCCGGGGGGGGCTAGAGTACACTGAAGCTTTCTTT. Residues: CASTPRGGLEYTEAFF.

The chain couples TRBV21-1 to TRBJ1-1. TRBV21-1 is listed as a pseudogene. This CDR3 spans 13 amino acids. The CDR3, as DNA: TGTGCCAGCAGCCTCCGTCCGGGGGGGGTAGCTTTCTTT. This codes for CASSLRPGGVAFF.

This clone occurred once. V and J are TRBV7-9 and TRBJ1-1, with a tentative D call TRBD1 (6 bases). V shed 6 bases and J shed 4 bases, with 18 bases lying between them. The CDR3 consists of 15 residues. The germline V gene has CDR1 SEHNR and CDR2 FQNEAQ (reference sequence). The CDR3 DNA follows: TGTGCCAGCAGGCCCGGGGGGGGCTTAAGCACTGAAGCTTTCTTT. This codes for CASRPGGGLSTEAFF.

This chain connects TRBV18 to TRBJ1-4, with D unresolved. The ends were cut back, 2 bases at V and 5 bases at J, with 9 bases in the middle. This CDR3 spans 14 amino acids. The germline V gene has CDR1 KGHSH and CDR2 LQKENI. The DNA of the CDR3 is TGTGCCAGCTCACCAACCAGTACCAATGAAAAACTGTTTTTT. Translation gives CASSPTSTNEKLFF.

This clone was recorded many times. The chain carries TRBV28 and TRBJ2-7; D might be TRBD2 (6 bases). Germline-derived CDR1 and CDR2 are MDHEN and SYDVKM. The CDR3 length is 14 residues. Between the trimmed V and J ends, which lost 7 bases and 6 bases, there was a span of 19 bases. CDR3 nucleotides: TGTGCCAGCATAAGTTGGGGAGGTTTGCGCGAGCAGTACTTC. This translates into CASISWGGLREQYF.

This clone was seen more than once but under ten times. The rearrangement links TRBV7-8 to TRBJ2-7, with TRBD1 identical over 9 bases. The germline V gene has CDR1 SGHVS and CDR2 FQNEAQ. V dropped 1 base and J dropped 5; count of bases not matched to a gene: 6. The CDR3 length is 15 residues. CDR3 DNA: TGTGCCAGCAGCTTAGAGGGACAGGGATTCCACGAGCAGTACTTC. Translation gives CASSLEGQGFHEQYF.

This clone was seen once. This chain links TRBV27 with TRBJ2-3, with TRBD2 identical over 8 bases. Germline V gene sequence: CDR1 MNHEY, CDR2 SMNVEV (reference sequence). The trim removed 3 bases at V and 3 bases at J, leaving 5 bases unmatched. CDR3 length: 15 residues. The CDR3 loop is CASSLGLVRTDTQYF. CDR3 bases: TGTGCCAGCAGTTTGGGACTAGTTCGTACAGATACGCAGTATTTT.

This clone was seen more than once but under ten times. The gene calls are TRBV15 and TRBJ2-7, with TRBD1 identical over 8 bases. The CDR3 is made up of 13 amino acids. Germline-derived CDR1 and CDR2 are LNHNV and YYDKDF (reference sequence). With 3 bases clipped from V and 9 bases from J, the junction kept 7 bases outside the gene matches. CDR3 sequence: CATSSMSQGAQYF. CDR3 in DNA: TGTGCCACCAGCAGCATGAGTCAGGGGGCGCAGTACTTC. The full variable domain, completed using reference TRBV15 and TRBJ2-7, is DAMVIQNPRYQVTQFGKPVTLSCSQTLNHNVMYWYQQKSSQAPKLLFHYYDKDFNNEADTPDNFQSRRPNTSFCFLDIRSPGLGDTAMYLCATSSMSQGAQYFGPGTRLTVT.

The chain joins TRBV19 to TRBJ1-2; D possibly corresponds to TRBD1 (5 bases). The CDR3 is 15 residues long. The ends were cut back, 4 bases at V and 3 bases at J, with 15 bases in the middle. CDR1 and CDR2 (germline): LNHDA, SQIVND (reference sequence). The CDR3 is CASSTTEPSHYGYTF. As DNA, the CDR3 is TGTGCCAGTAGTACGACAGAGCCCTCCCACTATGGCTACACCTTC.